This record concerns one T cell receptor (beta chain) sequence. As yet, its antigen is unknown. The data belong to a study of cytomegalovirus exposure and HLA in healthy donors. Broader study findings: Altogether, about 160 TCR beta chains were recorded as cytomegalovirus-associated. Confirmation was obtained in vitro that a few CMV-associated chains are specific for CMV antigens. As a later analysis revealed, most CMV-associated TCR beta chains appeared HLA-restricted. The HLA-A and HLA-B alleles of most subjects were reportedly predicted accurately from TCR beta sequences.

V gave up 2 bases and J gave up 10 bases; unmatched junction bases: 12. In germline, CDR1 is SGHTA, CDR2 FQGNSA. The CDR3 loop spans 16 amino acids. PCR involved 60 Vbeta and 13 Jbeta primers. Produced via immunoSEQ multiplex PCR; TCRdb's table is partial and in-frame only. Of 65,000 to 100,000 clones in the sample, approximately 79% were seen once. This clonotype was obtained from a female donor in good health and CMV-seronegative. The specimen was PBMCs. J is TRBJ2-3 and V is TRBV7-2; 10 nucleotides line up with TRBD2. The CDR3, as DNA: TGTGCCAGCAGCTTACGGCCTAGCGGGGGCGGGGGGGCGCAGTATTTT. Its translation is CASSLRPSGGGGAQYF.